The 6 T cell receptor beta chains listed next were all sequenced from one sample in a study of post-analysis software for immune sequencing data. The study, taken as a whole, reports: In patients, TRBV5-6, TRBV5-1 and TRBV20-1 belonged to five TRBV segments found more frequently than in controls.

These receptors are not linked to any known antigen. Unique molecular identifiers tagged the TCR beta cDNA libraries. Via MiXCR, TCRdb re-called the PCR reads, giving one row per CDR3 protein. The sample carries roughly 620,000 distinct CDR3 sequences, 44% recorded once. Input material: blood. The receptors were gathered from a girl between 10 and 17 years old with multiple sclerosis.

The rearrangement joins TRBV20-1 to TRBJ2-1; D possibly corresponds to TRBD2 (5 bases). Germline values: CDR1 DFQATT, CDR2 SNEGSKA (reference sequence). The V end lost 5 bases, the J end lost 1 base, and 9 bases lay between the germline ends. The CDR3 is 13 amino acids. CDR3 nucleotide sequence: TGCAGTGCTCAAGCGGCATCCTACAATGAGCAGTTCTTC. Translated, it gives CSAQAASYNEQFF.

This chain joins TRBV29-1 and TRBJ2-3; D may be TRBD1 (6 bases). Trimming stripped 6 bases from V and 4 bases from J, with 11 bases between. This CDR3 has 12 residues. Germline-derived CDR1 and CDR2 are SQVTM and ANQGSEA. The CDR3 coding sequence is TGCAGCGTCGTACAGGGTTCAGATACGCAGTATTTT. Its protein is CSVVQGSDTQYF.

The chain carries TRBV7-2 and TRBJ1-2; D might be TRBD1 (6 bases). CDR3 size: 14 residues. Trimming shortened V by 4 bases and J by 4 bases, and 13 bases separated the two germline ends. CDR1 and CDR2 from the germline V gene are SGHTA and FQGNSA. The CDR3 nucleotides are TGTGCCAGCAGCTCGCTGGACAGAATCTATGGCTACACCTTC. This translates into CASSSLDRIYGYTF.

The chain links TRBV12-3 or TRBV12-4 to TRBJ2-7; 8 bases line up with TRBD2. Trimming removed 3 bases from V and 1 base from J; junction bases left unmatched: 5. The CDR3 totals 15 residues. The CDR3 loop is CASSFLAGPSYEQYF. The CDR3, as DNA: TGTGCCAGCAGTTTTCTAGCGGGCCCATCCTACGAGCAGTACTTC.

V is TRBV12-3 or TRBV12-4 and J is TRBJ1-2; maybe TRBD1 (6 bases). CDR3 length: 15 residues. V lost 6 bases, J lost 7 bases, and 21 bases lay in between. CDR3 coding DNA: TGTGCCAGCAGCCCCTCTCAACCAGGGGTGTTTGGCTACACCTTC. Its translation: CASSPSQPGVFGYTF.

The chain uses TRBV6-6 and TRBJ1-1; perhaps TRBD1 as D (6 bases). Trimming left V 6 bases short and J 0 bases short, with 14 bases between. The germline gives CDR1 MNHNY, CDR2 SVGAGI (reference sequence). The CDR3 is made up of 15 amino acids. CDR3 sequence reads: CASSWGEGVNTEAFF. The CDR3 coding sequence is TGTGCCAGCAGCTGGGGTGAGGGGGTGAACACTGAAGCTTTCTTT.